The present TCR beta chain was sequenced within a study of cytomegalovirus exposure and HLA in healthy donors. Germline CDR1 and CDR2: SGHTA and FQGNSA. V shed 2 bases, J shed 1 base, and the junction held 2 bases outside the gene matches. This CDR3 comprises 14 residues. The PCR contained 60 Vbeta and 13 Jbeta primers. The protocol was immunoSEQ multiplex PCR, while the TCRdb copy is restricted to in-frame clones and leaves out a portion. The sample includes 140,000 or so clones, around three fifths of them seen just once. Sample: PBMCs. This rearrangement joins TRBV7-2 to TRBJ2-7; 7 nucleotides agree with TRBD1. This TCR derives from a male donor in good health and CMV-seronegative. The CDR3 bases are TGTGCCAGCAGCTTAAGGGACAGTTCCTACGAGCAGTACTTC. Residues: CASSLRDSSYEQYF.